The clone carrying this T cell receptor (beta chain) is large by share. The sample belongs to a study of circulating CD8 cells and anti-PD-1 response in melanoma. From live CD3+CD8+TCRalphabeta+ cells, four PD-1 and/or TIGIT subsets were sorted. Using approximately 15 ng of total RNA, TCR libraries were made with the QIAseq Immune Repertoire TCR panel. From the reads, TCRdb called clonotypes with MiXCR, one entry per CDR3 protein. Altogether about 610 distinct CDR3 sequences are present, 3.5% to 4.5% being singletons, with the ten largest covering 15%. This CDR3 is 15 amino acids long. Trimming at V came to 5 bases and at J to 6 bases, leaving 10 bases not matched to a gene. The germline V gene encodes CDR1 MNHEY and CDR2 SMNVEV (reference sequence).

The sample consisted of CD8+ T cells from PBMCs, taken at baseline or after one month of anti-PD-1 therapy (not recorded which). The chain carries TRBV27 and TRBJ2-5; TRBD2 matches at 9 bases. The receptor was isolated from a human donor with melanoma. The CDR3 DNA follows: TGTGCCAGCAGTCGACGACTAGCGGCGACCCAGACCCAGTACTTC. It yields the protein CASSRRLAATQTQYF.